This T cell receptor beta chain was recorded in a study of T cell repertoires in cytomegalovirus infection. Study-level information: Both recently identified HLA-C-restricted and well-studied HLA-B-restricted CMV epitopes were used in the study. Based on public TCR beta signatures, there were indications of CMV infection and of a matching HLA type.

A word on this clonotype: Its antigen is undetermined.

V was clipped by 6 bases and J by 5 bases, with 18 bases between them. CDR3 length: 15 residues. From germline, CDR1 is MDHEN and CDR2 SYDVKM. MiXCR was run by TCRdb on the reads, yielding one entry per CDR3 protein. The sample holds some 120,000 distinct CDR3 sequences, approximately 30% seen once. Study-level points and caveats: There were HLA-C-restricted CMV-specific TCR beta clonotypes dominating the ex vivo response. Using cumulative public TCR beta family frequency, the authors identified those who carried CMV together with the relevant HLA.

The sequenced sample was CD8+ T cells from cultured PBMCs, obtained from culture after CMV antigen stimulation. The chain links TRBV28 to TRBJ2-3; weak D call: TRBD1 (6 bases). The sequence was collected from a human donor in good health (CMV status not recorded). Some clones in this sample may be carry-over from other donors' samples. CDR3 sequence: CASSPSPRGKDTQYF. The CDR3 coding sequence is TGTGCCAGCAGCCCAAGTCCCAGGGGCAAAGATACGCAGTATTTT.